This T cell receptor (beta chain) stems from a study of cytomegalovirus exposure and HLA in healthy donors. On this clone: No antigen is known for it.

Amplification used 60 Vbeta primers and 13 Jbeta primers. Assay used: immunoSEQ multiplex PCR; TCRdb lists only in-frame clones, some missing. The profile shows around 110,000 clones, around 85% of them singletons. CDR1 SGHAT and CDR2 FQNNGV come from the germline V gene. The CDR3 is 15 amino acids. V lost 4 bases and J lost 5, with 17 bases in between. Study-wide points: V- and J-gene trimming in TCR beta was tied to a missense DCLRE1C variant by an analysis performed later. Accurate prediction of most subjects' HLA-A and HLA-B alleles from TCR beta sequences was reported.

The sample consisted of PBMCs. The clonotype was recovered from a man in his sixties in good health and CMV-seronegative. J is TRBJ1-1 and V is TRBV11-2; D possibly corresponds to TRBD1 (6 bases). The CDR3 is CASSSLDRVTTEAFF. The CDR3 coding sequence is TGTGCCAGCAGCTCCCTGGACAGAGTAACTACTGAAGCTTTCTTT.